Listed below are T cell receptor beta chains from one sample, sequenced in a study of T cell changes during pregnancy in multiple sclerosis. Using immunoSEQ multiplex PCR, the repertoire was profiled, and TCRdb retains in-frame clones only, with some absent. Among about 94,000 clones listed, around 94% were seen once. Here the sequenced sample was peripheral blood, taken in the third trimester of pregnancy. These receptors were taken from a female donor with multiple sclerosis, enrolled in a pregnancy study. Each CDR3 is given without its conserved first and last residue. Size is stated for part of the rows, as once, few or many counts, or as a class when the clone is expanded.

v_gene	j_gene	abundance	CDR3aa
TRBV5-4	TRBJ2-7	NA	ASSLGQTTTARYEQY
TRBV19	TRBJ2-7	NA	ASSDHRGQVYEQY
TRBV13	TRBJ2-7	NA	ASSLEQGRSYEQY
TRBV7-6	TRBJ1-1	once	ASSLASGGGTEAF
TRBV7-6	TRBJ2-5	NA	ASSPRDRGQETQY
TRBV5-4	TRBJ1-1	NA	ASSLGDHILNTEAF
TRBV15	TRBJ1-1	NA	ATSRDRGDTEAF
TRBV28	TRBJ1-1	NA	ASSLVGGNTEAF
TRBV6-5	TRBJ1-1	NA	ASSYSSTEAF
TRBV4-1	TRBJ1-4	NA	ASSQGTGNEKLF
TRBV4-2	TRBJ2-7	NA	ASSAGLGSYEQY
TRBV6-4	TRBJ2-5	NA	ASSERGQQETQY
TRBV11-2	TRBJ2-5	NA	ASSRGQGKETQY
TRBV2	TRBJ2-7	NA	ASVLGYEQY
TRBV5-5	TRBJ1-5	NA	ASRVDYTQPQH
TRBV27	TRBJ1-5	NA	AAGRSEVYSNQPQH
TRBV30	TRBJ1-1	NA	AWSRGGRAEAF
TRBV5-6	TRBJ2-6	NA	ASSSPPGDSGANVLT
TRBV13	TRBJ1-2	NA	ASSHQGNYGYT
TRBV27	TRBJ2-1	NA	ASSFWTGNEQF
TRBV5-6	TRBJ1-1	NA	ASSLGAGLNTEAF
TRBV29-1	TRBJ2-2	few	SVAGREGTGTGELF
TRBV4-2	TRBJ2-2	NA	ASSQAGGGAGTGELF
TRBV7-9	TRBJ1-2	NA	ASSLSQETTNYGYT
TRBV9	TRBJ1-2	NA	ASRGQHFYGYT
TRBV6-5	TRBJ2-1	NA	ACAASGDNEQF
TRBV27	TRBJ2-1	NA	ASSYRNEQF
TRBV18	TRBJ1-1	NA	ASSPGQEPRLMNTEAF
TRBV7-3	TRBJ2-5	NA	ASSQDHGGAQY
TRBV11-1	TRBJ2-1	NA	ASSPLTSGAYNEQF
TRBV7-8	TRBJ2-1	NA	ASSSLTGTGSHEQF
TRBV27	TRBJ2-1	NA	ASSPIPRGPLLYNEQF
TRBV30	TRBJ2-1	NA	AWRGLVVSSYNEQF
TRBV11-2	TRBJ2-3	NA	ASSLDLVGVEDTQY
TRBV7-9	TRBJ2-2	few	ASRVSQGRGKNTGELF
TRBV25-1	TRBJ1-1	NA	ASSDVWANTEAF
TRBV4-1	TRBJ1-1	NA	ASSQGTIGGTEAF
TRBV19	TRBJ2-5	NA	ASSAPGRQETQY
TRBV28	TRBJ2-3	NA	ASSSLERGTDTQY
TRBV29-1	TRBJ2-7	NA	SVESRNKRAATYEQY
TRBV27	TRBJ1-4	NA	ASSLALGTGNHEKLF
TRBV18	TRBJ2-3	NA	ASSLGTGTDTQY
TRBV7-3	TRBJ2-3	NA	ASSPGQAIGTQY
TRBV9	TRBJ2-7	NA	ASSPRTAGAYEQY
TRBV7-6	TRBJ2-7	NA	ASSLGQGNYEQY
TRBV7-9	TRBJ2-7	NA	ASRRDSYEQY